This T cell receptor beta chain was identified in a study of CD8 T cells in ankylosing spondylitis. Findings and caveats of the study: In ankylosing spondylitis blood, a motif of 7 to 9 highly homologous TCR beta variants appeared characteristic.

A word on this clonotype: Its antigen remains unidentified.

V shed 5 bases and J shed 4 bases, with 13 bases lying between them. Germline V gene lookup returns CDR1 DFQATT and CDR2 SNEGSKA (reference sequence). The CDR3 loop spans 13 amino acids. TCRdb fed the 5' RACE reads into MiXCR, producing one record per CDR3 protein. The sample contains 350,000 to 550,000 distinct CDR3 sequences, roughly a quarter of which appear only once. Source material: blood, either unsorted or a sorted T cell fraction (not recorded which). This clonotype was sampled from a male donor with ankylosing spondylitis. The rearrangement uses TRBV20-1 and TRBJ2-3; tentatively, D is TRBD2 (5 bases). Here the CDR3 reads CSAVAIYSDTQYF. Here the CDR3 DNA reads TGCAGTGCTGTAGCGATATACTCAGATACGCAGTATTTT.